The 16 T cell receptor beta chains reported below all come from one sample, sequenced in a study of control samples from healthy donors and cancer patients. TCRdb keeps only in-frame clones here, not all; method: immunoSEQ multiplex PCR. Across roughly 190,000 clones, the top ten clones capture 2% to 2.5% of the sample. The specimen was blood. All receptors derive from a woman younger than 45 in good health.

This chain links TRBV5-1 with TRBJ1-1, with D possibly TRBD1 on 6 matching bases. The germline V and J ends were trimmed by 3 bases and 6 bases, with 15 bases remaining between them. The CDR3 extends over 14 amino acids. CDR1 and CDR2 (germline): SGHRS, YFSETQ. CDR3 in amino acids: CASSSLQGGAEAFF. CDR3 DNA: TGCGCCAGCAGCTCTTTACAGGGTGGCGCTGAAGCTTTCTTT.

This chain uses TRBV11-2 with TRBJ1-2; 8 bases agree with TRBD1. This CDR3 is built from 16 residues. CDR1 is SGHAT, CDR2 FQNNGV, per germline. After removal of 5 bases from V and 0 bases from J, the junction contained 8 bases not matched to a gene. The CDR3 region has the DNA TGTGCCAGCAGCCAGGACAGGGATCCAACTAACTATGGCTACACCTTC. Amino acid sequence: CASSQDRDPTNYGYTF.

The chain is built from TRBV3-1 (or the pseudogene TRBV3-2) and TRBJ1-2; the match to TRBD1 covers 8 bases. The junction had 11 bases not matched to a gene; V was cut back by 6 bases and J by 8 bases. This CDR3 comprises 14 residues. CDR1 and CDR2 (germline): LGHDT, YNNKEL (reference sequence). CDR3 residues: CASRDRGRQNGYTF. The CDR3 DNA sequence: TGTGCCAGCAGAGACAGGGGAAGACAAAACGGCTACACCTTC.

The chain couples TRBV18 to TRBJ2-5, with TRBD2 matching over 7 bases. The CDR3 is 13 amino acids. The germline CDR1 and CDR2 sequences are KGHSH and LQKENI. With 3 bases clipped from V and 3 bases from J, the junction kept 1 base outside the gene matches. This CDR3 reads CASSPGLEETQYF. The DNA of the CDR3 is TGTGCCAGCTCACCTGGACTAGAAGAGACCCAGTACTTC.

A word on this clone: Given the absence of the conserved phenylalanine or tryptophan at the CDR3 end, a read error is likely. V usage is TRBV11-2 and J usage is TRBJ1-6; D is unresolved. The germline V and J ends were trimmed by 1 base and 9 bases, with 7 bases remaining between them. Germline CDR1 and CDR2: SGHAT and FQNNGV. The CDR3 consists of 13 residues. The DNA for the CDR3 is TGTGCCAGCAGCTTAGCCCCGGGTTCACCCCTCCACCTT. It codes for CASSLAPGSPLHL.

A note on this clone: The same CDR3 arises from other DNA sequences in this sample as well. The chain combines TRBV30 with TRBJ2-1; D could derive from TRBD1 or TRBD2 (5 bases each). The germline V and J ends were trimmed by 1 base and 2 bases, with 9 bases remaining between them. From germline, CDR1 is GTSNPN and CDR2 SVGIG (reference sequence). The CDR3 extends over 14 amino acids. CDR3 bases: TGTGCCTGGAGTGCCGGGACGCCCTACAATGAGCAGTTCTTC. Its translation: CAWSAGTPYNEQFF.

J is TRBJ2-3 and V is TRBV10-1; 7 bases fit TRBD2. With V trimmed by 7 bases and J by 5 bases, 6 bases remained unmatched. This CDR3 contains 13 residues. CDR1 and CDR2 from the germline V gene are WNHNN and SYGVQD (reference sequence). CDR3 residues: CASTGGEGDTQYF. The CDR3 DNA reads TGCGCCAGCACCGGCGGGGAGGGAGATACGCAGTATTTT.

This rearrangement joins TRBV4-3 to TRBJ1-4; D possibly corresponds to TRBD1 (5 bases). V lost 0 bases, J lost 12 bases, and 17 bases lay in between. This CDR3 is built from 15 residues. Germline CDR1 is LGHNA and CDR2 is YSLEER. The CDR3 loop is CASSQDGAKVGELFF. In nucleotides, the CDR3 is TGCGCCAGCAGCCAAGACGGGGCGAAGGTTGGGGAACTGTTTTTT.

The chain uses TRBV3-1 (or the pseudogene TRBV3-2) and TRBJ2-7; no reliable D call. Trimming pared 2 bases from V and 9 bases from J, leaving 17 bases between. The CDR3 contains 14 residues. Germline-derived CDR1 and CDR2 are LGHDT and YNNKEL (reference sequence). The CDR3: CASSQIASQLGQYF. The CDR3 DNA sequence: TGTGCCAGCAGCCAAATCGCCTCACAGTTAGGGCAGTACTTC.

V usage is TRBV19 and J usage is TRBJ1-6; tentative D call: TRBD1 (6 bases). The CDR3 is 14 amino acids. Trimming shortened V by 6 bases and J by 8 bases, and 14 bases separated the two germline ends. The V gene's germline CDR1 is LNHDA and CDR2 SQIVND (reference sequence). Here the CDR3 reads CASSPAGVDSPLHF. DNA of the CDR3: TGTGCCAGTAGCCCTGCAGGGGTGGATTCACCCCTCCACTTT.

The chain couples TRBV28 to TRBJ2-7, with D tentatively TRBD1 (6 bases). The CDR3 has 14 amino acids. The germline V and J ends were trimmed by 1 base and 4 bases, with 11 bases remaining between them. Germline CDR1 reads MDHEN; CDR2 reads SYDVKM. This CDR3 reads CASSLSIQGYEQYF. In DNA, the CDR3 is TGTGCCAGCAGTTTATCAATACAGGGTTACGAGCAGTACTTC.

The J gene is TRBJ2-2, the V gene TRBV7-9; TRBD2 matches at 9 bases. The CDR3 is made up of 16 amino acids. Per germline, CDR1 SEHNR and CDR2 FQNEAQ (reference sequence). V was clipped by 4 bases and J by 4 bases; unmatched bases: 7. The CDR3 spells CASSWASGARTGELFF. The CDR3 DNA follows: TGTGCCAGCAGCTGGGCTAGCGGGGCCCGCACCGGGGAGCTGTTTTTT.

The chain carries TRBV27 and TRBJ1-1; D might be TRBD1 (6 bases). Germline CDR1 is MNHEY and CDR2 is SMNVEV (reference sequence). The CDR3 runs to 13 residues. V was shortened by 5 bases and J by 0 bases, with 7 bases between the two germline ends. The CDR3 nucleotides read TGTGCCAGCAGTAGGGGGGTGAACACTGAAGCTTTCTTT. Protein product: CASSRGVNTEAFF.

As for this clone: Sequence at one end of the junction differs from germline and may be a read error. The chain joins TRBV7-9 to TRBJ2-3; 11 positions agree with TRBD2. The CDR3 is made up of 15 amino acids. Germline values: CDR1 SEHNR, CDR2 FQNEAQ (reference sequence). The CDR3 sequence: CASSLAGGRTDTQYF. CDR3 coding DNA: TGTGCCAGCAGCCTAGCGGGGGGTCGCACAGATACGCAGTATTTT.

The chain recombines TRBV7-2 with TRBJ1-5, with D maybe TRBD1 (5 bases). Germline V CDR1 and CDR2: SGHTA, FQGNSA. This CDR3 has 14 residues. The V end was cut by 5 bases, the J end by 5 bases, with 13 bases between. CDR3 bases: TGTGCCAGCAGCGCCGGGACCACCTATCAGCCCCAGCATTTT. This sequence encodes CASSAGTTYQPQHF.

The CDR3 DNA follows: TGTGCCAGCAGCTCCTCAGGGAATACGCAGTATTTT. Translated: CASSSSGNTQYF. This chain connects TRBV27 to TRBJ2-3; D perhaps matches TRBD1 (5 bases). Trimming left V 6 bases short and J 7 bases short, with 11 bases between. The germline CDR1 and CDR2 sequences are MNHEY and SMNVEV (reference sequence). The CDR3 has 12 amino acids.